A selection of T cell receptor beta chains follows, all from one sample in a study of T cell responses to AZD1222 COVID-19 vaccine. Generated by immunoSEQ multiplex PCR, the TCRdb table keeps only in-frame clones and is missing some. The sample includes 150,000 to 190,000 clones, roughly nine tenths of them seen just once. The source was peripheral blood, collected after recovery from COVID-19. The receptors were sampled from an adult who had recovered from COVID-19. CDR3s include the opening cysteine and the closing phenylalanine or tryptophan. D genes are given only for firm matches. A clone size is listed for some rows: how often the clone was seen (once, few, many), or a class if it is expanded.

d_gene	abundance	v_gene	j_gene	CDR3aa	CDR3nt
TRBD2	.	TRBV7-8	TRBJ2-1	CASSLARLAGGNEQFF	TGTGCCAGCAGCTTAGCCCGACTAGCGGGTGGTAATGAGCAGTTCTTC
.	.	TRBV11-2	TRBJ1-1	CASSFLLTEAFF	TGTGCCAGCAGCTTTCTGCTGACCGAAGCTTTCTTT
TRBD1	.	TRBV7-8	TRBJ2-7	CASSLRGRQGADEQYF	TGTGCCAGCAGCTTAAGGGGGAGACAGGGGGCCGACGAGCAGTACTTC
.	.	TRBV11-2	TRBJ2-7	CASSLVREKPYEQYF	TGTGCCAGCAGCTTAGTCCGGGAGAAACCCTACGAGCAGTACTTC
TRBD1	once	TRBV7-2	TRBJ2-7	CASSERQGSHYEQYF	TGTGCCAGCAGCGAACGACAGGGGTCCCACTACGAGCAGTACTTC
.	.	TRBV2	TRBJ2-2	CASSVGFDTGELFF	TGTGCCAGCAGTGTAGGGTTCGACACCGGGGAGCTGTTTTTT
.	few	TRBV19	TRBJ1-5	CASSILTGAGHQPQHF	TGTGCCAGTAGTATTTTAACTGGGGCAGGCCATCAGCCCCAGCATTTT
.	.	TRBV9	TRBJ2-3	CASSSPWVLDTQYF	TGTGCCAGCAGCTCCCCGTGGGTTTTAGATACGCAGTATTTT
TRBD1	.	TRBV10-2	TRBJ2-7	CASKRSAGQGDEQYF	TGCGCCAGTAAGAGGTCGGCAGGGCAGGGGGACGAGCAGTACTTC
.	.	TRBV28	TRBJ1-1	CASSAGGFDRTEAFF	TGTGCCAGCAGTGCCGGGGGGTTTGATAGGACTGAAGCTTTCTTT
TRBD1	.	TRBV19	TRBJ1-5	CASSTSRGQPQHF	TGTGCCAGTAGTACGTCCAGGGGGCAGCCCCAGCATTTT
.	few	TRBV11-2	TRBJ2-7	CASSLRGRDGTYEQYF	TGTGCCAGCAGCTTAAGGGGACGGGACGGGACCTACGAGCAGTACTTC
TRBD2	.	TRBV28	TRBJ2-3	CASRPGGPPDTQYF	TGTGCCTCTAGGCCGGGAGGGCCCCCAGATACGCAGTATTTT
TRBD1	.	TRBV10-2	TRBJ1-2	CASMGQGDLSNYGYTF	TGCGCCAGCATGGGACAGGGGGACCTATCTAACTATGGCTACACCTTC
.	once	TRBV18	TRBJ1-2	CASSPLSVPDYGYTF	TGTGCCAGCTCACCCCTTAGTGTTCCAGACTATGGCTACACCTTC
TRBD1	.	TRBV6-5	TRBJ1-2	CASSSPRGDSSYTF	TGTGCCAGCAGTTCACCCCGGGGGGACAGTTCCTACACCTTC
.	.	TRBV7-2	TRBJ1-3	CASSPRLGPGNTIYF	TGTGCCAGCAGCCCCAGGCTGGGACCCGGAAACACCATATATTTT
TRBD1	.	TRBV27	TRBJ1-1	CASNRGTGGTEAFF	TGTGCCAGCAACCGCGGGACAGGGGGGACTGAAGCTTTCTTT
.	.	TRBV6-1	TRBJ2-3	CASSRPGATDTQYF	TGTGCCAGCAGTAGGCCCGGGGCCACAGATACGCAGTATTTT
.	.	TRBV19	TRBJ1-5	CASSIAHRQTRNQPQHF	TGTGCCAGTAGTATAGCTCACCGACAGACCCGCAATCAGCCCCAGCATTTT
.	few	TRBV27	TRBJ2-5	CASSFTGQETQYF	TGTGCCAGCAGTTTTACTGGACAGGAGACCCAGTACTTC
.	.	TRBV19	TRBJ1-2	CASIPRVGRSMTGYTF	TGTGCCAGTATACCACGTGTGGGACGGTCCATGACTGGCTACACCTTC
.	.	TRBV12-3/TRBV12-4	TRBJ2-1	CASSKQNEQFF	TGTGCCAGCAGCAAGCAGAATGAGCAGTTCTTC
.	.	TRBV10-3	TRBJ1-1	CAISERERTEAFF	TGTGCCATCAGTGAGAGAGAGCGCACTGAAGCTTTCTTT
.	.	TRBV20-1	TRBJ1-2	CSARDFPGYTF	TGCAGTGCTAGAGATTTCCCGGGCTACACCTTC
TRBD1	.	TRBV27	TRBJ2-5	CASSLGQGQLRLTQYF	TGTGCCAGCAGCCTAGGACAGGGCCAACTAAGATTGACCCAGTACTTC
TRBD1	.	TRBV27	TRBJ2-3	CASRRTGLKDTQYF	TGTGCCAGCAGGAGGACAGGGTTGAAGGATACGCAGTATTTT
.	.	TRBV19	TRBJ1-1	CASKGRVNTEAFF	TGTGCCAGTAAAGGCAGGGTGAACACTGAAGCTTTCTTT
.	.	TRBV5-1	TRBJ2-1	CASSPTSSSYNEQFF	TGCGCCAGCAGCCCCACTTCGAGCTCCTACAATGAGCAGTTCTTC
.	once	TRBV5-1	TRBJ2-5	CASSLEGSETQYF	TGCGCCAGCAGCTTGGAAGGGTCAGAGACCCAGTACTTC
.	.	TRBV19	TRBJ1-2	CASSTPGRLNYGYTF	TGTGCCAGTAGTACCCCGGGCAGGCTTAACTATGGCTACACCTTC
TRBD1	.	TRBV3-1/TRBV3-2	TRBJ1-1	CASSHTGQGAEAFF	TGTGCCAGCAGCCACACGGGACAGGGAGCTGAAGCTTTCTTT
.	.	TRBV3-1/TRBV3-2	TRBJ2-6	CASSPKGLASGANVLTF	TGTGCCAGCAGCCCCAAAGGATTGGCCTCTGGGGCCAACGTCCTGACTTTC
TRBD2	.	TRBV6-5	TRBJ2-2	CASSSTSGGADGELFF	TGTGCCAGCAGTTCGACTAGCGGGGGGGCCGACGGGGAGCTGTTTTTT
TRBD2	.	TRBV4-2	TRBJ2-2	CASSQASGGAGELFF	TGTGCCAGCAGCCAAGCTAGCGGGGGGGCAGGGGAGCTGTTTTTT
TRBD2	.	TRBV28	TRBJ2-1	CASKLAGDRIEQFF	TGTGCCAGCAAATTAGCGGGAGACAGAATTGAGCAGTTCTTC
TRBD2	.	TRBV9	TRBJ2-5	CASSVGTSGGVETQYF	TGTGCCAGCAGCGTTGGGACTAGCGGGGGAGTGGAGACCCAGTACTTC
.	.	TRBV7-9	TRBJ2-2	CASSPTSSAGELFF	TGTGCCAGCAGCCCGACTTCTAGTGCCGGGGAGCTGTTTTTT
.	.	TRBV19	TRBJ1-4	CASSVQVTNEKLFF	TGTGCCAGTAGTGTACAGGTGACTAATGAAAAACTGTTTTTT
.	.	TRBV10-3	TRBJ1-5	CAISESLKGDQPQHF	TGTGCCATCAGTGAGTCATTAAAGGGAGATCAGCCCCAGCATTTT
.	.	TRBV6-5	TRBJ1-2	CASSQRLGAYGYTF	TGTGCCAGCAGTCAAAGACTGGGGGCATATGGCTACACCTTC
TRBD1	.	TRBV6-4	TRBJ1-4	CASKLGTAYEKLFF	TGTGCCAGCAAACTTGGGACAGCGTATGAAAAACTGTTTTTT
.	.	TRBV3-1/TRBV3-2	TRBJ2-1	CASSQEWPRGFNEQFF	TGTGCCAGCAGCCAAGAATGGCCACGGGGGTTCAATGAGCAGTTCTTC
TRBD1	.	TRBV27	TRBJ1-2	CASSLTPKAGGAGGYTF	TGTGCCAGCAGTTTAACCCCGAAGGCAGGGGGCGCGGGTGGCTACACCTTC
.	.	TRBV19	TRBJ1-5	CASSPFDRLSNQPQHF	TGTGCCAGTAGCCCATTTGACAGGCTAAGCAATCAGCCCCAGCATTTT
.	.	TRBV27	TRBJ1-3	CASRAPGNTIYF	TGTGCCAGCCGGGCTCCGGGAAACACCATATATTTT
TRBD2	.	TRBV6-5	TRBJ2-2	CASMLPPGGPGELFF	TGTGCCAGCATGCTCCCTCCGGGGGGACCCGGGGAGCTGTTTTTT
.	.	TRBV3-1/TRBV3-2	TRBJ2-7	CASGSSSYEQYF	TGTGCCAGCGGTTCCTCCTCCTACGAGCAGTACTTC
.	.	TRBV18	TRBJ1-3	CASSRETGSGNTIYF	TGTGCCAGCTCTCGCGAAACAGGTTCTGGAAACACCATATATTTT
.	.	TRBV19	TRBJ1-2	CASSIGAGVGYTF	TGTGCCAGTAGTATAGGTGCAGGGGTTGGCTACACCTTC
.	.	TRBV7-2	TRBJ1-2	CASSLPAGLNYGYTF	TGTGCCAGCAGCTTACCAGCAGGCCTTAACTATGGCTACACCTTC
.	once	TRBV6-5	TRBJ1-2	CASRVEGNYGYTF	TGTGCCAGCAGAGTCGAGGGAAACTATGGCTACACCTTC
.	.	TRBV7-3	TRBJ1-2	CASSPTGSNYGYTF	TGTGCCAGCAGCCCCACCGGATCTAACTATGGCTACACCTTC
.	.	TRBV19	TRBJ2-1	CASSMGRGYEQFF	TGTGCCAGTAGCATGGGCAGGGGTTATGAGCAGTTCTTC
.	few	TRBV11-2	TRBJ2-7	CASAAVFRYEQYF	TGTGCCAGCGCCGCGGTTTTCCGGTACGAGCAGTACTTC
.	.	TRBV7-2	TRBJ2-2	CASSLVGGGRNTGELFF	TGTGCCAGCAGCTTAGTCGGCGGGGGCCGAAACACCGGGGAGCTGTTTTTT
.	.	TRBV12-2	TRBJ2-5	CASPRQIPWETQYF	TGTGCAAGTCCCAGACAGATACCTTGGGAGACCCAGTACTTC